The rows below give T cell receptor beta chains drawn from one sample of a study of cytomegalovirus exposure and HLA in healthy donors. Measured with immunoSEQ multiplex PCR; TCRdb has only the in-frame clones, and not every one. Of about 250,000 clones listed, 70% to 90% are singletons. Sequenced sample: PBMCs. These receptors all stem from a girl aged 2-10 years in good health and CMV-seronegative. CDR3s leave out the opening cysteine and the closing phenylalanine or tryptophan.

V	J	CDR3
TRBV2	TRBJ2-7	ATARQVYGGYEQY
TRBV15	TRBJ1-2	ATSEPRARSGYT
TRBV18	TRBJ2-4	ASSSRQGHPLLAKNIQY
TRBV10-3	TRBJ1-6	AISETGRGSPLH
TRBV2	TRBJ2-3	ASRVPQGRSDTQY
TRBV10-2	TRBJ1-2	ASSESGAPAGYT
TRBV11-2	TRBJ2-5	ASSPGTSGGRGYQETQY
TRBV2	TRBJ2-5	ASSPGTRAETQY
TRBV7-2	TRBJ2-4	ASSLSTSGTIQY
TRBV27	TRBJ2-1	ASSLRGQGPYNEQF
TRBV5-4	TRBJ2-7	ASTRDRAREQY
TRBV4-2	TRBJ2-2	ASSPLTSGTSGTGELF
TRBV27	TRBJ2-6	ASSLFSGAGANVLT
TRBV7-9	TRBJ1-2	ASSSGTGFNYGYT
TRBV6-1	TRBJ1-5	ASSSGTVNQPQH
TRBV19	TRBJ2-5	ASSADVEETQY
TRBV7-9	TRBJ2-3	ASSSRGQGSTDTQY
TRBV6-1	TRBJ2-5	ASSVSGGDSGWETQY
TRBV12-2	TRBJ2-7	ASPGRGTLSQHEQY
TRBV9	TRBJ1-2	ASSGLGGTGEYGYT
TRBV27	TRBJ1-1	ASSLTGMNTEAF
TRBV7-9	TRBJ2-7	ASSLGAAAYYEQY
TRBV19	TRBJ2-3	ASSIRASTDTQY
TRBV19	TRBJ2-5	ASSVERRGSGNLETQY
TRBV7-9	TRBJ1-4	ASSLEGLAGEKLF
TRBV6-7	TRBJ2-3	ASAALSRECPDTQY
TRBV27	TRBJ1-1	ASSPQGGVRAF
TRBV7-3	TRBJ2-1	ASASGGASSYNEQF
TRBV2	TRBJ2-1	ASSVQGALYNEQF
TRBV5-6	TRBJ2-5	ASSFTSGIQETQY
TRBV19	TRBJ2-1	ASSKGQLNNEQF
TRBV5-1	TRBJ1-5	ASSFSSNQPQH
TRBV19	TRBJ2-1	ASSTLAGYNEQF
TRBV5-6	TRBJ1-2	ASSLRGTGTNYGYT
TRBV5-5	TRBJ2-7	ASSFLLAPSYEQY
TRBV29-1	TRBJ2-7	SVVNDRGPPYEQY
TRBV7-9	TRBJ2-6	ASSLGGSGANVLT
TRBV9	TRBJ1-4	ASSPGQGGVEKLF
TRBV7-9	TRBJ2-2	ASSLAGEAGELF
TRBV4-1	TRBJ2-2	ASRRTSGGVWTGELF
TRBV15	TRBJ1-5	ATSRDMVRGPQH
TRBV6-5	TRBJ2-1	ASSYREWGNEQF